These 23 T cell receptor beta chains were sequenced from one sample in a study of PD-1 blockade in classical Hodgkin lymphoma. Repertoires were generated with immunoSEQ multiplex PCR, while TCRdb's copy carries only in-frame clones and drops some. The table has some 13,000 clones, approximately 91% seen once. Every patient experienced relapse after autologous stem cell transplantation, and brentuximab vedotin exposure varied. Source: peripheral blood mononuclear cells (PBMCs), taken at baseline. The receptor source for this set is a human donor with classical Hodgkin lymphoma.

The V gene is TRBV12-5, the J gene TRBJ1-2; D may be TRBD1 (5 bases). The CDR3 contains 17 residues. CDR1 is LGHNT, CDR2 FRNRAP, per germline. Trimming cost V 0 bases and J 4 bases, with 18 bases left between them. This CDR3 is CASGLVRGQGKSYGYTF. As DNA, the CDR3 is TGTGCTAGTGGTTTGGTAAGGGGTCAGGGCAAATCCTATGGCTACACCTTC.

This rearrangement joins TRBV5-1 to TRBJ1-1; maybe TRBD1 (6 bases). The ends were cut back, 4 bases at V and 4 bases at J, with 11 bases in the middle. Germline CDR1 SGHRS, CDR2 YFSETQ. The CDR3 runs 13 residues. CDR3 region: CASSETGSTEAFF. CDR3 DNA sequence: TGCGCCAGCAGCGAAACAGGGAGCACTGAAGCTTTCTTT.

This clone occurred once. J is TRBJ1-4 and V is TRBV6-6; D may be TRBD1 (5 bases). This CDR3 is built from 13 residues. CDR1 is MNHNY and CDR2 is SVGAGI in the germline V gene (reference sequence). V was clipped by 10 bases and J by 4 bases, with 13 bases between them. The CDR3: CATSGDSNEKLFF. CDR3 coding DNA: TGTGCCACCTCCGGCGACAGTAATGAAAAACTGTTTTTT.

The V and J genes are TRBV5-1 and TRBJ1-4; D is unresolved. This CDR3 spans 14 amino acids. Trimming cost V 4 bases and J 5 bases, with 12 bases left between them. Germline values: CDR1 SGHRS, CDR2 YFSETQ. The CDR3 loop reads CASSAGDTNEKLFF. CDR3 nucleotide sequence: TGCGCCAGCAGCGCGGGAGATACGAATGAAAAACTGTTTTTT.

The chain joins TRBV9 to TRBJ2-1; the D is unclear. The CDR3 loop spans 14 amino acids. The germline V gene has CDR1 SGDLS and CDR2 YYNGEE. V lost 0 bases, J lost 4 bases, and 8 bases lay in between. The CDR3 is CASSVDGVYNEQFF. In DNA form, the CDR3 reads TGTGCCAGCAGCGTAGATGGGGTTTACAATGAGCAGTTCTTC.

The chain employs TRBV6-5 and TRBJ2-7; D possibly corresponds to TRBD1 (6 bases). The CDR3 has 16 residues. Germline V gene sequence: CDR1 MNHEY, CDR2 SVGAGI. V was cut by 4 bases and J by 3 bases, with 19 bases left in between. The CDR3 bases are TGTGCCAGCAGTTCCCCGACAGGTTCTAACTTCTACGAGCAGTACTTC. This codes for CASSSPTGSNFYEQYF.

The V gene is TRBV29-1, the J gene TRBJ2-7; possible D gene TRBD1, 6 bases. V lost 6 bases to trimming and J lost 2 bases, with 14 bases between them. Germline V CDR1 and CDR2: SQVTM, ANQGSEA. This CDR3 spans 13 amino acids. In nucleotides, the CDR3 is TGCAGCGTCGCTGGGACAATCGCCTACGAGCAGTACTTC. Translated: CSVAGTIAYEQYF.

The chain joins TRBV11-3 to TRBJ2-1; D might be TRBD1 or TRBD2, each matching 5 bases. Trimming took 6 bases from V and 0 from J, leaving 9 bases between them. Germline-derived CDR1 and CDR2 are SGHNT and YENEEA. The CDR3 totals 14 residues. The CDR3 DNA is TGTGCCAGCAGGGGACGTAGCTCCTACAATGAGCAGTTCTTC. It codes for CASRGRSSYNEQFF.

The chain combines TRBV2 with TRBJ2-7; weak D call: TRBD2 (7 bases). V was trimmed by 11 bases and J by 2 bases, leaving 16 bases between them. Germline assignment: CDR1 SNHLY and CDR2 FYNNEI. The CDR3 consists of 13 residues. As DNA, the CDR3 is TGTGCCGTGGGCGGGGGCAACACCTACGAGCAGTACTTC. It is translated as CAVGGGNTYEQYF.

This clone was detected once. The chain carries TRBV28 and TRBJ1-2; the D gene is possibly TRBD1 (6 bases). The germline gives CDR1 MDHEN, CDR2 SYDVKM. The V gene lost 1 base and the J gene lost 6 bases, with 6 bases spanning the gap. This CDR3 spans 12 amino acids. As DNA, the CDR3 is TGTGCCAGCAGTTTATCAGGGGATGGCTACACCTTC. It specifies CASSLSGDGYTF.

The chain links TRBV19 to TRBJ2-7, with TRBD1 matching 8 bases. V gave up 5 bases and J gave up 5 bases; unmatched junction bases: 8. There are 14 residues in the CDR3. From germline, CDR1 is LNHDA and CDR2 SQIVND (reference sequence). CDR3 sequence (DNA): TGTGCCAGTAGTCAAGACAGGGGTGGAGACGAGCAGTACTTC. Amino acid sequence: CASSQDRGGDEQYF.

This rearrangement joins TRBV5-1 to TRBJ2-3; 8 bases fit TRBD1. The V segment lost 4 bases and the J segment 1 base; nucleotides outside the gene matches: 5. This CDR3 comprises 15 residues. The germline CDR1 and CDR2 sequences are SGHRS and YFSETQ. CDR3 in amino acids: CASSGMTGGTDTQYF. CDR3 in DNA: TGCGCCAGCAGCGGAATGACAGGGGGCACAGATACGCAGTATTTT.

This clone came up a few times. This chain connects TRBV11-2 to TRBJ1-1, with 7 bases matching TRBD1. The CDR3 length is 17 residues. V trimming: 3 bases; J trimming: 0 bases; junction bases outside the gene matches: 10. Germline loops: CDR1 SGHAT, CDR2 FQNNGV. The CDR3 spells CASSFLRGSYLNTEAFF. The CDR3 DNA follows: TGTGCCAGCAGCTTCCTCAGGGGGTCGTATCTGAACACTGAAGCTTTCTTT.

The chain has TRBV2 and TRBJ2-5, with a possible D match to TRBD2 (6 bases). Germline CDR1 SNHLY, CDR2 FYNNEI. CDR3 length equals 15 residues. Trimming took off 6 bases at V and 4 bases at J, with 18 bases between the two ends. The DNA of the CDR3 is TGTGCCAGCAGACGGGAGACACCGAAGCGAGAGACCCAGTACTTC. Residues: CASRRETPKRETQYF.

V and J are TRBV11-2 and TRBJ1-3; no definite D call. The V end was cut by 11 bases, the J end by 0 bases, with 14 bases between. The CDR3 length is 14 residues. The germline V gene encodes CDR1 SGHAT and CDR2 FQNNGV. CDR3 sequence: CAGQDSFSGNTIYF. As DNA, the CDR3 is TGTGCCGGCCAGGACTCCTTCTCTGGAAACACCATATATTTT.

The chain recombines TRBV6-1 with TRBJ2-1; 11 positions match TRBD1. V gave up 2 bases and J gave up 6 bases; unmatched junction bases: 6. This CDR3 has 16 amino acids. The germline gives CDR1 MNHNS, CDR2 SASEGT. The CDR3 is CASSEIGTGGLNEQFF. The CDR3 DNA is TGTGCCAGCAGTGAAATAGGGACAGGGGGTCTCAATGAGCAGTTCTTC.

V and J are TRBV7-2 and TRBJ1-1; D unclear. Deletions cut 5 bases from V and 5 bases from J, with 15 bases between. The germline gives CDR1 SGHTA, CDR2 FQGNSA. The CDR3 consists of 14 residues. The DNA of the CDR3 is TGTGCCAGCAGCCCTCATCTGGGGTTAACTGAAGCTTTCTTT. Translated, it gives CASSPHLGLTEAFF.

The J gene is TRBJ2-1, the V gene TRBV5-1, with 10 bases aligning to TRBD2. The CDR3 consists of 15 residues. Germline CDR1 and CDR2: SGHRS and YFSETQ. After removal of 3 bases from V and 3 bases from J, the junction contained 3 bases not matched to a gene. The CDR3 region has the DNA TGCGCCAGCAGCTCTACTAGCGGGATCTACAATGAGCAGTTCTTC. Protein: CASSSTSGIYNEQFF.

The chain links TRBV9 to TRBJ2-3, with D possibly TRBD2 on 5 matching bases. Germline V gene sequence: CDR1 SGDLS, CDR2 YYNGEE. CDR3 length: 16 residues. The ends were cut back, 5 bases at V and 3 bases at J, with 19 bases in the middle. CDR3: CASSPRSSGRTDTQYF. The CDR3 region has the DNA TGTGCCAGCAGTCCACGGAGCAGCGGACGAACAGATACGCAGTATTTT.

This chain connects TRBV7-9 to TRBJ2-5, with a possible D match to TRBD2 (7 bases). This CDR3 region has 13 residues. Per germline, CDR1 SEHNR and CDR2 FQNEAQ (reference sequence). Trimming pared 7 bases from V and 5 bases from J, leaving 14 bases between. Here the CDR3 reads CASTPPGGETQYF. The CDR3, as DNA: TGTGCCAGCACCCCTCCGGGGGGCGAGACCCAGTACTTC.

The V call is TRBV28, the J call TRBJ2-2; D possibly corresponds to TRBD1 (5 bases). V was cut by 2 bases and J by 8 bases, with 6 bases left in between. The CDR3 contains 12 residues. Germline CDR1 MDHEN, CDR2 SYDVKM. Here the CDR3 reads CASSLAGGELFF. The CDR3 DNA sequence: TGTGCCAGCAGTTTAGCAGGGGGGGAGCTGTTTTTT.

This chain connects TRBV27 to TRBJ2-7; 8 bases fit TRBD1. Per germline, CDR1 MNHEY and CDR2 SMNVEV (reference sequence). Trimming removed 3 bases from V and 2 bases from J; junction bases left unmatched: 3. The CDR3 covers 14 residues. The CDR3 spells CASSLTGDAYEQYF. In nucleotides, the CDR3 is TGTGCCAGCAGTTTGACAGGGGATGCCTACGAGCAGTACTTC.

This clone has more than one count but fewer than ten. CDR3 in DNA: TGTGCCAGCAGGCGCACAGGGCCCTACGAGCAGTACTTC. It encodes CASRRTGPYEQYF. The chain combines TRBV6-6 with TRBJ2-7, with a possible D match to TRBD1 (6 bases). Germline lookup yields CDR1 MNHNY and CDR2 SVGAGI (reference sequence). The CDR3 consists of 13 residues. Trimming took off 6 bases at V and 2 bases at J, with 11 bases between the two ends.